This T cell receptor beta chain was captured by sequencing in a study of OX40 agonist ivuxolimab in advanced cancers. Background on the study: A male proportion of about 80% was recorded, with mean age approximately 60 years and range roughly 23 to 79. Three patients got partial responses; one had hepatocellular carcinoma and two had cutaneous melanoma.

Repertoires were generated with immunoSEQ multiplex PCR, while TCRdb's copy carries only in-frame clones and drops some. This sample yields over 25,000 clones, of which around nine tenths are seen a single time; around 30% belongs to the top ten. The germline V and J ends were trimmed by 4 bases and 2 bases, with 17 bases remaining between them. This CDR3 spans 16 amino acids. Looked up from germline, CDR1 is SGHNT and CDR2 is YENEEA. The J gene is TRBJ2-5, the V gene TRBV11-3; D gene ambiguous. The input for sequencing was CD4+ or CD8+ T cells sorted from blood, taken in a trial of the OX40 agonist ivuxolimab. This sequence originates from an adult with an advanced solid tumor such as melanoma, head and neck, liver or kidney cancer. The CDR3 sequence is CASSSPNGFGQETQYF. CDR3 sequence (DNA): TGTGCCAGCAGCTCCCCCAACGGCTTTGGGCAAGAGACCCAGTACTTC.